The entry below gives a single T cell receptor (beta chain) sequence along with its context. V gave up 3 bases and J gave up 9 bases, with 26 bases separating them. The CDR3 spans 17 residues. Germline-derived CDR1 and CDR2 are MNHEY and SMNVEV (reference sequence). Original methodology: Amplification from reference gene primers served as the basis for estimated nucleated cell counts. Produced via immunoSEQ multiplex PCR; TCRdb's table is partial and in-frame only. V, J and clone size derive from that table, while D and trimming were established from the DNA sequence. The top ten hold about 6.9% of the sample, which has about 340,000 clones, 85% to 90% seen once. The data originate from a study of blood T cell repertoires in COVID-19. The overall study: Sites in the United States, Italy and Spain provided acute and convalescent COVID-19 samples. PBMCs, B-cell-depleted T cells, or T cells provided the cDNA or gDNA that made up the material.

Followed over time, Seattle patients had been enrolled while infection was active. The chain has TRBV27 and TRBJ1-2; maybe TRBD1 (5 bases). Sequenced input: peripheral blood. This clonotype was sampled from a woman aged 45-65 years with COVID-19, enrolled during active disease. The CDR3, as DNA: TGTGCCAGCAGTTTCCGGCCATTACCCGGGACTCCGGTTAGCTACACCTTC. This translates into CASSFRPLPGTPVSYTF.